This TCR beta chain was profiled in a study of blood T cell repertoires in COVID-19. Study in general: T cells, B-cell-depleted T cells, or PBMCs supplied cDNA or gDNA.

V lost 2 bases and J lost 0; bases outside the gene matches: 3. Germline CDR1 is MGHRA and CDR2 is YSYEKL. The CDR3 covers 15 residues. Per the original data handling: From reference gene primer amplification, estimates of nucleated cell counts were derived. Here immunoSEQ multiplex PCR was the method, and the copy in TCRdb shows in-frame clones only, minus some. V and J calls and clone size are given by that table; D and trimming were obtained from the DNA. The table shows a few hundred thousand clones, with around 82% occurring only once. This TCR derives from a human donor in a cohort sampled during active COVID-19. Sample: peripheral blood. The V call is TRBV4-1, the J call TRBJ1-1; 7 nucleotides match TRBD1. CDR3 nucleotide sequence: TGCGCCAGCAGCCAATCCGGGACAGTGAACACTGAAGCTTTCTTT. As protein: CASSQSGTVNTEAFF.